This is a list of T cell receptor beta chains from one sample in a study of blood T cell repertoires in COVID-19. Sequencing used immunoSEQ multiplex PCR; TCRdb keeps in-frame clones, though not all of them. The table has about 300,000 clones, 70% to 90% seen once. The sample comprised PBMCs or T cells enriched from blood (not recorded which). These receptors originate from a woman aged 25 to 39 who had recovered from COVID-19. CDR3s include the opening cysteine and the closing phenylalanine or tryptophan. The order of the fields is D gene, J gene, clone size, V gene, CDR3 DNA, CDR3 protein. D genes are given only for firm matches. Rows may omit the clone size; those that give it use once, few, many or a size class.

TRBD1 TRBJ1-5 - TRBV27 TGTGCCAGCAACAAGGGGACAGGGGCTAATCAGCCCCAGCATTTT CASNKGTGANQPQHF
- TRBJ1-1 - TRBV5-5 TGTGCCAGCAGCTTGGGACACCAGAACACTGAAGCTTTCTTT CASSLGHQNTEAFF
- TRBJ1-5 - TRBV28 TGTGCCAGCAGATCCCGGGGTAGGGGGAGTCAGCCCCAGCATTTT CASRSRGRGSQPQHF
- TRBJ2-5 - TRBV7-9 TGTGCCAGCATCCACAGAGCCCAAGAGACCCAGTACTTC CASIHRAQETQYF
TRBD1 TRBJ1-3 - TRBV5-6 TGTGCCAGCAGCACCGGACAGGGGAGAAACACCATATATTTT CASSTGQGRNTIYF
- TRBJ2-7 - TRBV9 TGTGCCAGCTCCGAAGGGGTAGCCTACGAGCAGTACTTC CASSEGVAYEQYF
TRBD2 TRBJ2-5 - TRBV7-2 TGTGCCAGCAGCTTAGCGGGCGGGGGGGCCCAAGAGACCCAGTACTTC CASSLAGGGAQETQYF
- TRBJ1-6 - TRBV27 TGTGCCAGCAGTCCCCTCAGCTCCTATAATTCACCCCTCCACTTT CASSPLSSYNSPLHF
- TRBJ1-1 once TRBV7-3 TGTGCCAGCAGCTTAGGGGGGGTCGGTGAAGCTTTCTTT CASSLGGVGEAFF
- TRBJ1-1 - TRBV19 TGTGCCAGTAGTTGGGGAGGAAGCTCGAACACTGAAGCTTTCTTT CASSWGGSSNTEAFF
- TRBJ2-2 - TRBV7-9 TGTGCCAGCAGCTTACACCTGGCGGGCGGGGAGCTGTTTTTT CASSLHLAGGELFF
TRBD1 TRBJ1-1 - TRBV5-1 TGCGCCAGCAGCTTGGGAGGGGGCCAGGGAAGCACTGAAGCTTTCTTT CASSLGGGQGSTEAFF
- TRBJ1-5 - TRBV6-6 TGTGCCAGCAGTCCCTCCTCCGCCCCAAGGTCTGGGGGACATAATCAGCCCCAGCATTTT CASSPSSAPRSGGHNQPQHF
- TRBJ1-5 - TRBV19 TGTGCCAGTAGTCTTTTGGCCTCCAATCAGCCCCAGCATTTT CASSLLASNQPQHF
- TRBJ1-5 - TRBV6-6 TGTGCCAGCGGGGGGGGAGTTCAGCCCCAGCATTTT CASGGGVQPQHF